The 10 T cell receptor beta chains below were found in one sample sequenced in a study of shared clonotypes between healthy human individuals. Profiled with immunoSEQ multiplex PCR; TCRdb holds only in-frame clones, not every one. The table shows roughly 2 million clones, with almost 96% occurring only once. Sequencing used naive CD4+ T cells sorted from blood. Subset given: CD45RA+ positively selected. These receptors were taken from a man between 18 and 29 years old in good health.

The genes are TRBV5-1 and TRBJ2-7, with 8 bases that match TRBD2. Germline V lookup: CDR1 SGHRS, CDR2 YFSETQ. The trim removed 0 bases at V and 4 bases at J, leaving 9 bases unmatched. The CDR3 consists of 16 residues. The CDR3 reads CASSLAGTRGGYEQYF. The CDR3 DNA reads as TGCGCCAGCAGCTTGGCCGGGACACGCGGGGGGTACGAGCAGTACTTC.

The J gene is TRBJ2-7, the V gene TRBV5-1, with 11 bases aligning to TRBD1. Losses at the gene ends were 5 bases for V and 0 bases for J; bases not matched to a gene: 4. Germline loops: CDR1 SGHRS, CDR2 YFSETQ. This CDR3 is 15 amino acids long. DNA of the CDR3: TGCGCCAGCAGGGCCGGGACAGGGGGCTCCTACGAGCAGTACTTC. It codes for CASRAGTGGSYEQYF.

The chain is built from TRBV6-1 and TRBJ1-1; 7 bases align to TRBD1. The CDR3 totals 14 residues. Per the germline V gene, CDR1 is MNHNS and CDR2 is SASEGT. Trimming at V came to 7 bases and at J to 5 bases, leaving 10 bases not matched to a gene. The DNA of the CDR3 is TGTGCCAGCACCTTTGAGGGGGCTGAGACTGAAGCTTTCTTT. Its translation is CASTFEGAETEAFF.

The V and J genes are TRBV6-5 and TRBJ1-2, with 12 nucleotides matching TRBD1. CDR1 is MNHEY and CDR2 is SVGAGI in the germline V gene. V lost 8 bases to trimming and J lost 8 bases; unmatched junction nucleotides: 9. CDR3 length: 14 residues. CDR3 protein: CASERGQGAGGYTF. The CDR3 DNA reads TGTGCCAGCGAACGGGGACAGGGGGCGGGAGGCTACACCTTC.

This sequence joins TRBV28 and TRBJ2-5, with D perhaps matching TRBD1 (5 bases). The CDR3 has 13 amino acids. Trimming cost V 5 bases and J 6 bases, with 13 bases left between them. CDR1 is MDHEN and CDR2 is SYDVKM in the germline V gene. The chain's CDR3 is CASSPQGRKTQYF. In DNA, the CDR3 is TGTGCCAGCAGTCCTCAGGGCAGGAAGACCCAGTACTTC.

The chain combines TRBV5-6 with TRBJ2-7; 8 bases fit TRBD1. The germline gives CDR1 SGHDT, CDR2 YYEEEE. The V and J ends lost 1 base and 0 bases, in that order; junction bases with no gene match: 9. The CDR3 covers 17 residues. The DNA of the CDR3 is TGTGCCAGCAGCTTGTGGGGTAGGACAGGGAGCTCCTACGAGCAGTACTTC. It translates to CASSLWGRTGSSYEQYF. Full variable domain (outside the CDR3, taken from reference TRBV5-6 and TRBJ2-7): DAGVTQSPTHLIKTRGQQVTLRCSPKSGHDTVSWYQQALGQGPQFIFQYYEEEERQRGNFPDRFSGHQFPNYSSELNVNALLLGDSALYLCASSLWGRTGSSYEQYFGPGTRLTVT.

V and J are TRBV18 and TRBJ2-7; D gene ambiguous. Germline V gene sequence: CDR1 KGHSH, CDR2 LQKENI. CDR3 size: 14 residues. V was trimmed by 2 bases and J by 3 bases, leaving 11 bases between them. This CDR3 is CASSPGQTNYEQYF. In DNA, the CDR3 is TGTGCCAGCTCACCAGGCCAGACCAACTACGAGCAGTACTTC.

This sequence joins TRBV27 and TRBJ1-1, with D maybe TRBD1 (6 bases). The CDR3 covers 14 residues. Germline V CDR1 and CDR2: MNHEY, SMNVEV (reference sequence). V was shortened by 6 bases and J by 1 base, with 12 bases between the two germline ends. CDR3 sequence (DNA): TGTGCCAGCAGGGGGTCGGGGGCGAACACTGAAGCTTTCTTT. Residues: CASRGSGANTEAFF.

CDR3 bases: TGTGCCAGCAGTCCCGCTTACAAAGAGCAGTACTTC. As protein: CASSPAYKEQYF. The chain couples TRBV6-1 to TRBJ2-7, with D unresolved. The germline V and J ends were trimmed by 5 bases and 7 bases, with 12 bases remaining between them. Germline loops: CDR1 MNHNS, CDR2 SASEGT. This CDR3 is built from 12 residues.

The chain has TRBV6-1 and TRBJ1-1; 7 bases are a match to TRBD1. Germline CDR1 MNHNS, CDR2 SASEGT. The CDR3 is made up of 14 amino acids. V lost 7 bases and J lost 4; bases outside the gene matches: 9. The CDR3 coding sequence is TGTGCCAGCACCGTCAGGACAGGTAGCACTGAAGCTTTCTTT. Protein: CASTVRTGSTEAFF.